The sequence of this T cell receptor (beta chain) was determined in a study of blood T cell repertoires in COVID-19. For the study at large: COVID-19 samples collected from the United States, Italy and Spain covered acute and convalescent phases.

This clone was seen a single time. This CDR3 has 13 residues. Per the germline V gene, CDR1 is SGHVS and CDR2 is FNYEAQ. The trim removed 2 bases at V and 10 bases at J, leaving 1 base unmatched. Method: immunoSEQ multiplex PCR; TCRdb's copy keeps in-frame clones and lacks some. The sample yields 110,000 to 150,000 clones, about 80% seen once. V and J are TRBV7-6 and TRBJ1-6; 8 bases fit TRBD1. Source material: peripheral blood. The receptor was derived from a woman over 75 with acute or convalescent COVID-19. The CDR3, as DNA: TGTGCCAGCAGCTTATCAGGGGGCTCACCCCTCCACTTT. It translates to CASSLSGGSPLHF.